Listed here are 9 T cell receptor beta chains from one sample, sequenced in a study of shared clonotypes between healthy human individuals. This table comes from immunoSEQ multiplex PCR, and its TCRdb copy is limited to in-frame clones, with some not included. The table has 560,000 or so clones, 95% to 96% seen once. Positive CCR7 selection of CD45RO-negative cells yielded the naive CD8 cells, and terminally differentiated effector memory CD45RA+ cells were excluded. Sequencing was performed on naive CD8+ T cells sorted from blood. These receptors all come from a woman aged 25-40 years in good health.

This rearrangement joins TRBV2 to TRBJ2-7, with D unclear. CDR1 SNHLY and CDR2 FYNNEI come from the germline V gene. This CDR3 contains 13 residues. V dropped 0 bases and J dropped 0 bases, with 3 bases sitting between them. Written as DNA, the CDR3 is TGTGCCAGCAGTGAAGCAAACTCCTACGAGCAGTACTTC. It encodes CASSEANSYEQYF.

The V gene is TRBV10-2, the J gene TRBJ2-1; D might be TRBD1 or TRBD2, each matching 5 bases. The CDR3 contains 16 residues. From germline, CDR1 is WSHSY and CDR2 SAAADI. V was shortened by 7 bases and J by 2 bases, with 18 bases between the two germline ends. The CDR3 region is CASIHPGATPYNEQFF. The CDR3 DNA sequence: TGCGCCAGCATACACCCCGGGGCCACTCCCTACAATGAGCAGTTCTTC.

The chain is built from TRBV9 and TRBJ2-5, with TRBD2 matching over 12 bases. The CDR3 is made up of 16 amino acids. Germline CDR1 is SGDLS and CDR2 is YYNGEE. V lost 3 bases, J lost 2 bases, and 5 bases stayed unmatched. CDR3 bases: TGTGCCAGCAGCGGACCACTAGCGGGAGGACAAGAGACCCAGTACTTC. Translated: CASSGPLAGGQETQYF.

About this clone itself: In the same sample, other DNA sequences code for this CDR3. The V call is TRBV9, the J call TRBJ2-1; D may match TRBD1 or TRBD2 (6 bases each). V lost 3 bases and J 7 bases, leaving 8 bases between the germline ends. The length of the CDR3 is 12 residues. Germline V gives CDR1 SGDLS, CDR2 YYNGEE. The CDR3 loop reads CASSGRGNEQFF. CDR3 nucleotide sequence: TGTGCCAGCAGCGGGAGGGGGAATGAGCAGTTCTTC.

This clone was observed a handful of times. This CDR3 is also generated by other DNA sequences in the sample. The DNA for the CDR3 is TGTGCCAGTAGTCATTTGGGGAACACTGAAGCTTTCTTT. Its translation is CASSHLGNTEAFF. The chain combines TRBV19 with TRBJ1-1; D is ambiguous. The CDR3 loop spans 13 amino acids. Germline loops: CDR1 LNHDA, CDR2 SQIVND (reference sequence). Trimming shortened V by 5 bases and J by 1 base, and 8 bases separated the two germline ends.

The chain carries TRBV2 and TRBJ2-3; 11 bases align to TRBD1. This CDR3 contains 15 residues. Germline V gene lookup returns CDR1 SNHLY and CDR2 FYNNEI. The junction had 4 bases not matched to a gene; V was cut back by 5 bases and J by 3 bases. The CDR3 DNA reads as TGTGCCAGCAGTACCGGGACAGGGGGTACAGATACGCAGTATTTT. This codes for CASSTGTGGTDTQYF.

The rearrangement uses TRBV9 and TRBJ2-5; D remains ambiguous. CDR1 and CDR2 (germline): SGDLS, YYNGEE. The CDR3 sequence is 14 residues long. Between the trimmed V and J ends, which lost 0 bases and 2 bases, there was a span of 8 bases. The CDR3 reads CASSVGTTQETQYF. The DNA for the CDR3 is TGTGCCAGCAGCGTAGGAACTACACAAGAGACCCAGTACTTC.

The genes are TRBV27 and TRBJ2-7; weak D call: TRBD1 (6 bases). The CDR3 spans 15 residues. Between the trimmed V and J ends, which lost 5 bases and 10 bases, there was a span of 24 bases. The germline gives CDR1 MNHEY, CDR2 SMNVEV (reference sequence). This CDR3 is CASSPYGSPTGQQYF. The CDR3 DNA reads TGTGCCAGCAGTCCATACGGCTCCCCAACAGGGCAACAGTACTTC.

The chain joins TRBV28 to TRBJ2-1; TRBD2 agrees at 11 bases. Germline lookup yields CDR1 MDHEN and CDR2 SYDVKM. V gave up 5 bases and J gave up 5 bases; unmatched junction bases: 5. This CDR3 contains 15 residues. The DNA of the CDR3 is TGTGCCAGCAGTAGAAGACTAGCGGGGAACAATGAGCAGTTCTTC. Protein product: CASSRRLAGNNEQFF.